Below are 5 T cell receptor beta chains sequenced from a single sample in a study of response to subunit inactivated influenza vaccine. Each CDR3 protein is one row after TCRdb ran MiXCR on the RT-PCR reads. The sample lists around 760,000 distinct CDR3 sequences, 14% occurring once. The specimen comprised PBMCs from blood, sampled 14 to 15 days before vaccination. Receptor source: a man in his forties or fifties who received an inactivated influenza vaccine.

The rearrangement uses TRBV5-5 and TRBJ1-5, with 7 bases lining up with TRBD1. This CDR3 contains 15 residues. Germline V lookup: CDR1 SGHKS, CDR2 YYEKEE (reference sequence). J gave up 2 bases and V 2 bases, and 4 bases lay outside the gene matches. The chain's CDR3 is CASSFEGAGNQPQHF. The CDR3 DNA follows: TGTGCCAGCAGCTTCGAGGGGGCAGGCAATCAGCCCCAGCATTTT.

This clonotype was recorded a few times. The chain couples TRBV5-1 to TRBJ2-3; no clear D. CDR1 is SGHRS, CDR2 YFSETQ, per germline. The CDR3 extends over 18 amino acids. The germline V and J ends were trimmed by 3 bases and 6 bases, with 26 bases remaining between them. The CDR3 here is CASSSLGGQLRTSDTQYF. The CDR3 nucleotides read TGCGCCAGCAGCTCGCTGGGCGGCCAACTAAGAACCTCGGATACGCAGTATTTT.

The table lists this clonotype with a few counts. This chain links TRBV9 with TRBJ2-6, with 7 bases fitting TRBD1. Trimming at V came to 3 bases and at J to 0 bases, leaving 6 bases not matched to a gene. The CDR3 is 17 residues long. Germline V gene data show CDR1 as SGDLS and CDR2 as YYNGEE. CDR3 DNA: TGTGCCAGCAGCGCAGGGGGTATCTACTCTGGGGCCAACGTCCTGACTTTC. Translating gives CASSAGGIYSGANVLTF.

The rearrangement links TRBV5-1 to TRBJ2-3, with TRBD2 identical over 7 bases. V lost 4 bases and J lost 2; bases outside the gene matches: 34. Germline CDR1 SGHRS, CDR2 YFSETQ. This CDR3 contains 24 residues. The CDR3 here is CASSILPPRFSSANLAEDTDTQYF. As DNA, the CDR3 is TGCGCCAGCAGCATTCTCCCCCCCCGGTTTAGTTCTGCTAATCTAGCGGAGGACACAGATACGCAGTATTTT.

This clonotype was picked up a small number of times. The CDR3 is CASSLARLLRNEQFF. CDR3 DNA sequence: TGTGCCAGCAGCTTAGCGCGGTTACTGAGGAATGAGCAGTTCTTC. V and J are TRBV7-2 and TRBJ2-1; the D is unclear. The CDR3 covers 15 residues. The V end lost 0 bases, the J end lost 7 bases, and 13 bases lay between the germline ends. Germline lookup yields CDR1 SGHTA and CDR2 FQGNSA.